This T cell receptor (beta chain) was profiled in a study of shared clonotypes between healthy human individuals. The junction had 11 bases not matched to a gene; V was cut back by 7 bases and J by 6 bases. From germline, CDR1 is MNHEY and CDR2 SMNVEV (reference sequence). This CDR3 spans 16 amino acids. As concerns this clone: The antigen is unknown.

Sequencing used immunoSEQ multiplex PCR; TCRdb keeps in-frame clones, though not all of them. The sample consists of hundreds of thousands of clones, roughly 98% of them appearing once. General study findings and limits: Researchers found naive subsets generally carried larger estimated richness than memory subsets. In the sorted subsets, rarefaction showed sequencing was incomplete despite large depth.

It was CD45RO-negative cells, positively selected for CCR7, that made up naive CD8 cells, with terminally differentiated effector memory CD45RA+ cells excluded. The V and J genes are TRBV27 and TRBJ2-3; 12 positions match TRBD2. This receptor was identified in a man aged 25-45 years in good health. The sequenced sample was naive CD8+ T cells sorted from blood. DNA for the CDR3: TGTGCCAGCATCCCGTTAACTAGCGGGAGGATTGATACGCAGTATTTT. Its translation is CASIPLTSGRIDTQYF.